This T cell receptor beta chain was observed in a study of CD8 T cells in Susac syndrome. Reverse transcription of about 0.5 to 1 ug RNA was carried out with random hexamers. An immunoSEQ multiplex PCR generated amplified TCR beta CDR3 products spanning 54 Vbeta and 13 Jbeta. Each CDR3 protein gets one entry after TCRdb re-called the immunoSEQ multiplex PCR reads with MiXCR. This sample has 95,000 to 150,000 distinct CDR3 sequences, with around 94% found just once. V was pared by 10 bases and J by 5 bases, with 28 bases between. The CDR3 consists of 17 residues. Through negative isolation, CD4+ and CD8+ T cells were obtained, while TEMRA cells were enriched using FACS.

This TCR was sampled from a human donor with Susac syndrome. What was sequenced was CD8+ T cells from PBMCs. The V gene is TRBV12-3 or TRBV12-4, the J gene TRBJ2-3; D gene unclear. The chain's CDR3 is CATRLGPAPSLVDTQYF. The CDR3 DNA reads as TGTGCCACCCGACTCGGCCCGGCCCCAAGCCTCGTAGATACGCAGTATTTT.